One sample yielded the 6 T cell receptor beta chains listed below, sequenced in a study of shared clonotypes between healthy human individuals (dated by TCRdb to the early 2020s). The receptor library was made with the immunoSEQ multiplex PCR assay. Sourced from immuneACCESS, this table was stored by TCRdb with only in-frame sequences that have V and J called. A share of the clones is absent; for the studies checked, an unresolved V gene accounts for under half, and the remainder has no known explanation. The sample table contains 1.4 million to 1.5 million clones; only one count was recorded for about 96% of them. The ten largest clones represent roughly 1.1% of the sample. The sequencing sample was made of naive CD4+ T cells sorted from blood. Explained via the paper, the cell subset or site label denotes: CD45RA+ positively selected. The source of these receptors is a man aged 25-45 years in good health.

With regard to this clone: One end of the junction fails to match germline, which may point to a read error. The rearrangement links TRBV6-6 to TRBJ2-3; 11 positions match TRBD1. This CDR3 is 16 amino acids long. Germline CDR1 is MNHNY and CDR2 is SVGAGI (reference sequence). DNA for the CDR3: TGTGCCAGCAGTGCCGGGACAGGGGGTTTGAGGACTAGTAAGCATTTT. Its translation is CASSAGTGGLRTSKHF.

The V and J genes are TRBV2 and TRBJ2-7; D may be TRBD1 (6 bases). The CDR3 sequence is 13 residues long. Germline V gene sequence: CDR1 SNHLY, CDR2 FYNNEI. Trimming cost V 6 bases and J 0 bases, with 9 bases left between them. For the CDR3, the DNA is TGTGCCAGCAGGGGGGACACCTCCTACGAGCAGTACTTC. The encoded protein is CASRGDTSYEQYF.

The chain joins TRBV7-9 to TRBJ2-1; TRBD2 matches at 7 bases. The J segment lost 5 bases and the V segment lost 3 bases, leaving 4 bases of the junction unmatched. Germline-derived CDR1 and CDR2 are SEHNR and FQNEAQ (reference sequence). This CDR3 comprises 14 residues. The CDR3 DNA is TGTGCCAGCAGCTTGCTAGCGGTTAACAATGAGCAGTTCTTC. It encodes CASSLLAVNNEQFF.

This chain links TRBV29-1 with TRBJ2-5; D perhaps matches TRBD2 (5 bases). The V gene's germline CDR1 is SQVTM and CDR2 ANQGSEA. CDR3 length equals 15 residues. Trimming took 3 bases from V and 1 from J, leaving 15 bases between them. This chain's CDR3 is CSVEFVGEGQETQYF. CDR3 DNA: TGCAGCGTTGAGTTCGTGGGAGAGGGCCAAGAGACCCAGTACTTC.

The rearrangement links TRBV7-6 to TRBJ2-7; 12 nucleotides line up with TRBD2. Germline trimming cut 5 bases from V and 0 bases from J; bases unmatched to any gene: 8. The CDR3 length is 17 residues. Germline loops: CDR1 SGHVS, CDR2 FNYEAQ. The CDR3 here is CASSTAGTSGFSYEQYF. In nucleotides, the CDR3 is TGTGCCAGCAGCACCGCCGGGACTAGCGGGTTCTCCTACGAGCAGTACTTC. The complete variable domain, with remaining parts taken from reference TRBV7-6 and TRBJ2-7, reads GAGVSQSPRYKVTKRGQDVALRCDPISGHVSLYWYRQALGQGPEFLTYFNYEAQQDKSGLPNDRFSAERPEGSISTLTIQRTEQRDSAMYRCASSTAGTSGFSYEQYFGPGTRLTVT.

This clone was recorded only once. This specimen includes other DNA sequences encoding the same CDR3. The V and J genes are TRBV11-2 and TRBJ1-2; D is perhaps TRBD1 (6 bases). Germline loops: CDR1 SGHAT, CDR2 FQNNGV. Trimming removed 5 bases from V and 8 bases from J, with 12 bases in between. The CDR3 consists of 12 residues. CDR3 nucleotides: TGTGCCAGCAGCCTGGACAGATACGGCTACACCTTC. Translating gives CASSLDRYGYTF.